This record concerns one T cell receptor beta chain sequence. This clone was seen only once. Which antigen it targets is not known. The junction departs from the called germline gene at one end, perhaps through a read error. The germline V gene encodes CDR1 GTSNPN and CDR2 SVGIG (reference sequence). From cysteine to phenylalanine, the CDR3 is 13 amino acids long. The retained sequence is limited to the CDR3, 39 bases, with the frame set at the first base. Every sample was amplified as two independent genomic DNA replicates, using 0.5 ug for blood and about 1.6 ug for tumor or normal breast. Following the manufacturer's instructions, the ImmunoSeq Intro kit was used to carry out TCRB sequencing on genomic DNA. Multiplex PCR was run for about 30 cycles using proprietary primers and spike-in control sequences for absolute quantification. Single-end 150-bp reads were used to sequence an 87-bp fragment spanning the CDR3 and the flanking V and J genes. Each lane of an Illumina MiSeq running version 3.0 chemistry carried seven multiplexed samples, with two replicates apiece. In the source study's methods: The vendor's proprietary pipeline processed the raw data and merged both replicates into a single result for each sample. Clonotypes were defined as productive rearrangements sharing the V-gene family, CDR3 amino acid sequence and J-gene segment. Clonality was calculated as 1 minus the normalized Shannon entropy (Pielou evenness) of TCRB abundances. To estimate T cell density, the total number of templates was divided by the number of input cells, which was inferred from the amount of DNA input. Recon, run with its default parameters, was used to estimate overall repertoire diversity and clonality. Tumor-enriched clonotypes were defined as having over 0.1% abundance in tumor and at least 32-fold higher abundance than in normal breast. TCRdb's version of the immuneACCESS table is confined to in-frame rearrangements and falls short of the full clone set. An unresolved V gene accounts for under half of the shortfall where checked; the remainder is of unknown origin. The DNA was the basis for D and trimming; V, J and clone size are from that table. Across this sample there are 35,000 to 45,000 clones, with under 80% seen only once. The ten largest clones add up to roughly 7% of the sample.

The study profiled bulk TCR beta-chain repertoires in matched peripheral blood, tumor and adjacent normal breast tissue taken from fewer than 20 patients with early-stage breast cancer. Before surgery, about 5-10 mL of whole blood was collected into EDTA tubes and then processed within 2 hours. Peripheral blood mononuclear cells were isolated by Ficoll-Paque centrifugation in SepMate-50 tubes. For storage in liquid nitrogen, PBMCs were cryopreserved as aliquots of about 2 to 4 million cells in approximately 90% FBS with roughly 10% DMSO. Genomic DNA was extracted with the Qiagen AllPrep DNA/RNA Mini kit. These data are taken from a study of early stage breast cancer tumors (dated by TCRdb to about 2017). About the study as a whole: Of the approximately 16 invasive breast tumors, 12 to 13 were found to be estrogen receptor-positive, progesterone receptor-positive and HER2-negative. Of the 12 ER+/PR+/HER2- tumors, eight were classified as invasive ductal carcinomas and four as invasive lobular carcinomas. A read coverage of roughly 10-fold per sample was achieved on average. Across all samples, some 2.8 million templates representing approximately 1,000,000 unique clonotypes were detected. What the work shows at the level of the full study, not this receptor alone: Greater similarity was observed between blood and normal breast repertoires than between blood and tumor repertoires, and tumor was distinguished from normal in most of the 16 patients when each tissue was compared with blood. Tumors showed approximately 2.4-fold higher T cell density and higher clonality than adjacent normal breast tissue. Enriched TCRB sequences shared across patients were mostly commonly generated sequences, unlikely to play an important role in the tumor microenvironment. Bulk genomic DNA sequencing of unsorted cells missed chain pairing and functional markers such as CD4, CD8 and FOXP3. Because the cohort was small, a breakdown by tumor subtype could not be done.

The sequence derives from a person in their 60s with breast cancer. Sequenced: blood. Here the chain combines TRBV30 and TRBJ2-5, and possibly TRBD2, on 6 matching bases. The CDR3 in this case is CAWSSGLQEAQYF. The DNA sequence follows: TGTGCCTGGTCAAGCGGGCTACAAGAGGCCCAGTACTTC.